Below are 24 T cell receptor beta chains sequenced from a single sample in a study of Ad26.COV2.S vaccination and SARS-CoV-2 variants. Sample treatment: about 20 received Ad26.COV2.S at low or high dose, single or two shots; five or six received placebo; per-sample allocation not given. After the first vaccine or placebo injection, samples were drawn on day 63. Measured with immunoSEQ multiplex PCR; TCRdb has only the in-frame clones, and not every one. The sample shows around 350,000 clones, around 84% of them seen only once. Sample: peripheral blood, taken in a trial of Ad26.COV2.S vaccine versus placebo. The receptors were sampled from a person between 18 and 60 years old who received the Ad26.COV2.S COVID-19 vaccine or a placebo.

There are a few counts of this clone. This may come from a read error, since a much larger clone is one base off. The gene calls are TRBV27 and TRBJ2-2; D may be TRBD2 (5 bases). Germline-derived CDR1 and CDR2 are MNHEY and SMNVEV (reference sequence). This CDR3 contains 15 residues. V gave up 2 bases and J gave up 0 bases, with 7 bases separating them. The CDR3 bases are TGTGCCAGCAGTTTACGAGCGGCGAACACCGGGGAGCTGTTTTTT. It yields the protein CASSLRAANTGELFF.

The chain is built from TRBV19 and TRBJ1-5; TRBD1 matches 10 bases. The CDR3 has 16 amino acids. With V trimmed by 8 bases and J by 1 base, 8 bases remained unmatched. Per germline, CDR1 LNHDA and CDR2 SQIVND (reference sequence). The CDR3 spells CASRKGQGNSNQPQHF. In DNA form, the CDR3 reads TGTGCCAGTCGGAAGGGACAGGGGAACAGCAATCAGCCCCAGCATTTT. The variable domain in full, with the rest retrieved from reference TRBV19 and TRBJ1-5, is DGGITQSPKYLFRKEGQNVTLSCEQNLNHDAMYWYRQDPGQGLRLIYYSQIVNDFQKGDIAEGYSVSREKKESFPLTVTSAQKNPTAFYLCASRKGQGNSNQPQHFGDGTRLSIL.

The V gene is TRBV5-1, the J gene TRBJ2-3; no clear D gene. This CDR3 contains 14 residues. CDR1 and CDR2 from the germline V gene are SGHRS and YFSETQ. V was trimmed by 4 bases and J by 4 bases, leaving 13 bases between them. The CDR3: CASSPAGRADTQYF. The CDR3 bases are TGCGCCAGCAGCCCGGCTGGCCGCGCAGATACGCAGTATTTT. Drawing the rest from reference TRBV5-1 and TRBJ2-3, the complete variable domain is KAGVTQTPRYLIKTRGQQVTLSCSPISGHRSVSWYQQTPGQGLQFLFEYFSETQRNKGNFPGRFSGRQFSNSRSEMNVSTLELGDSALYLCASSPAGRADTQYFGPGTRLTVL.

This chain connects TRBV18 to TRBJ2-1, with 11 positions matching TRBD1. V lost 2 bases, J lost 8 bases, and 14 bases stayed unmatched. The germline gives CDR1 KGHSH, CDR2 LQKENI. There are 18 residues in the CDR3. Here the CDR3 reads CASSPRGQGAPNSDEQFF. As DNA, the CDR3 is TGTGCCAGCTCACCAAGAGGACAGGGGGCCCCGAATAGCGATGAGCAGTTCTTC.

This clone was seen once. J is TRBJ1-4 and V is TRBV5-4, with D unresolved. V lost 6 bases and J lost 5, with 8 bases in between. Germline lookup yields CDR1 SGHNT and CDR2 YYREEE (reference sequence). CDR3 length: 12 residues. The CDR3 nucleotides read TGTGCCAGCACCCGGGGAAATGAAAAACTGTTTTTT. Its translation is CASTRGNEKLFF.

The CDR3 region has the DNA TGTGCCAGCAGCTGGTCCGGGGGCCAAGAAGAGACCCAGTACTTC. This encodes CASSWSGGQEETQYF. The rearrangement uses TRBV11-2 and TRBJ2-5, with D perhaps matching TRBD1 or TRBD2 (6 bases each). Deletions cut 4 bases from V and 3 bases from J, with 15 bases between. Germline lookup yields CDR1 SGHAT and CDR2 FQNNGV. The CDR3 runs to 15 residues.

This chain links TRBV19 with TRBJ2-3; weak D call: TRBD1 (5 bases). The germline CDR1 and CDR2 sequences are LNHDA and SQIVND (reference sequence). The V and J ends lost 5 bases and 6 bases respectively, with 15 bases between them. The CDR3 covers 14 residues. The CDR3 is CASSPVRTTDTQYF. The CDR3 nucleotides read TGTGCCAGTAGTCCAGTGAGGACAACCGATACGCAGTATTTT. The entire variable domain, with the rest obtained from reference TRBV19 and TRBJ2-3, is as follows: DGGITQSPKYLFRKEGQNVTLSCEQNLNHDAMYWYRQDPGQGLRLIYYSQIVNDFQKGDIAEGYSVSREKKESFPLTVTSAQKNPTAFYLCASSPVRTTDTQYFGPGTRLTVL.

The chain has TRBV11-2 and TRBJ2-3; 9 nucleotides match TRBD2. CDR3 size: 17 residues. The trim removed 2 bases at V and 0 bases at J, leaving 6 bases unmatched. CDR1 and CDR2 from the germline V gene are SGHAT and FQNNGV. This CDR3 reads CASSLWVAGVSTDTQYF. CDR3 sequence (DNA): TGTGCCAGCAGCTTATGGGTAGCGGGGGTTAGCACAGATACGCAGTATTTT.

V gene TRBV2 combines with J gene TRBJ2-7; 9 bases fit TRBD1. CDR1 is SNHLY, CDR2 FYNNEI, per germline. The CDR3 consists of 13 residues. V shed 7 bases and J 2 bases; nucleotides not matched to a gene: 3. The CDR3 DNA reads as TGTGCCAGCAAAGGGACAGGGACCTACGAGCAGTACTTC. It codes for CASKGTGTYEQYF.

DNA of the CDR3: TGTGCCAGCAGCTCGGGACTAGCGAAAAACACCGGGGAGCTGTTTTTT. This codes for CASSSGLAKNTGELFF. V gene TRBV13 combines with J gene TRBJ2-2; 10 bases are a match to TRBD2. CDR3 length equals 16 residues. The V gene end was trimmed by 4 bases and the J gene end by 2 bases; junction bases not matched to a gene: 4. Germline-derived CDR1 and CDR2 are PRHDT and FYEKMQ (reference sequence).

The chain is built from TRBV5-6 and TRBJ1-2; maybe TRBD1 (6 bases). This CDR3 spans 13 amino acids. Germline CDR1 reads SGHDT; CDR2 reads YYEEEE. V lost 4 bases to trimming and J lost 8 bases, with 15 bases between them. CDR3 loop: CASSPRGGRGYTF. In DNA form, the CDR3 reads TGTGCCAGCAGCCCCCGGGGGGGGCGGGGCTACACCTTC.

The chain carries TRBV11-2 and TRBJ1-4; D remains ambiguous. V was pared by 4 bases and J by 7 bases, with 13 bases between. Per germline, CDR1 SGHAT and CDR2 FQNNGV. The CDR3 has 14 residues. The CDR3 coding sequence is TGTGCCAGCAGCTCCGGGATAGTCGGTGAAAAACTGTTTTTT. Protein sequence: CASSSGIVGEKLFF.

V and J are TRBV19 and TRBJ2-5; 10 bases agree with TRBD2. The V segment lost 3 bases and the J segment 2 bases; nucleotides outside the gene matches: 6. Germline V gene sequence: CDR1 LNHDA, CDR2 SQIVND (reference sequence). CDR3 size: 16 residues. The CDR3 reads CASSIIASGSQETQYF. In DNA, the CDR3 is TGTGCCAGTAGTATTATCGCTAGCGGGAGTCAAGAGACCCAGTACTTC.

The J gene is TRBJ2-2, the V gene TRBV28, with 9 nucleotides matching TRBD2. This CDR3 is built from 15 residues. Germline CDR1 is MDHEN and CDR2 is SYDVKM. V lost 6 bases to trimming and J lost 6 bases; unmatched junction nucleotides: 8. As DNA, the CDR3 is TGTGCCAGCAGAACCAGGACTAGCGTGGCCGGGGAGCTGTTTTTT. It specifies CASRTRTSVAGELFF.

The chain recombines TRBV6-1 with TRBJ2-7, with D perhaps matching TRBD1 (6 bases). V lost 2 bases to trimming and J lost 3 bases, with 14 bases between them. CDR3 size: 15 residues. Germline V gene data show CDR1 as MNHNS and CDR2 as SASEGT. CDR3 DNA: TGTGCCAGCAGTGAAATTCGACAGGCCCTCTACGAGCAGTACTTC. It is translated as CASSEIRQALYEQYF.

The V gene is TRBV6-5, the J gene TRBJ1-2; TRBD1 agrees at 10 bases. Losses at the gene ends were 8 bases for V and 8 bases for J; bases not matched to a gene: 14. The CDR3 runs to 15 residues. Germline loops: CDR1 MNHEY, CDR2 SVGAGI. Written as DNA, the CDR3 is TGTGCCAGCTATGATTGGGACAGGGGATCGAAAGGCTACACCTTC. Its protein product is CASYDWDRGSKGYTF.

The V gene is TRBV10-3, the J gene TRBJ2-3; D is perhaps TRBD1 or TRBD2 (7 bases each). V lost 7 bases and J 3 bases, leaving 11 bases between the germline ends. Germline V CDR1 and CDR2: ENHRY, SYGVKD. The CDR3 totals 13 residues. CDR3 sequence: CAITQGGTDTQYF. CDR3 sequence (DNA): TGTGCCATCACGCAGGGGGGGACAGATACGCAGTATTTT.

This chain joins TRBV21-1 and TRBJ2-5; TRBD1, the table's D call, lacks a check against the DNA. TRBV21-1 counts as a pseudogene. The CDR3 is 15 amino acids. This CDR3 is CASSNRGPFTETQYF. Here the CDR3 DNA reads TGTGCCAGCAGTAACAGGGGGCCTTTTACGGAGACCCAGTACTTC.

This sequence joins TRBV3-1 (or the pseudogene TRBV3-2) and TRBJ2-1; no definite D call. CDR1 is LGHDT, CDR2 YNNKEL, per germline (reference sequence). This CDR3 spans 12 amino acids. Trimming removed 0 bases at V and 3 bases at J, with 0 bases between. CDR3 sequence (DNA): TGTGCCAGCAGCCAAGACTACAATGAGCAGTTCTTC. Protein: CASSQDYNEQFF.

The chain combines TRBV21-1 with TRBJ2-7. TRBV21-1 is a recognized pseudogene. The CDR3 sequence is 13 residues long. The CDR3 coding sequence is TGTGCCAGCAGAGGACGCTCCGCCTACGAGCAGTACTTC. It encodes CASRGRSAYEQYF.

This clone rates as medium-sized. This chain links TRBV9 with TRBJ2-2, with D possibly being TRBD2 (5 bases). Germline V gene sequence: CDR1 SGDLS, CDR2 YYNGEE. The V end was cut by 1 base, the J end by 2 bases, with 15 bases between. The CDR3 contains 17 residues. The DNA of the CDR3 is TGTGCCAGCAGCGTACGCCGTACTGCGGGCAACACCGGGGAGCTGTTTTTT. Amino acid sequence: CASSVRRTAGNTGELFF.

The CDR3 region has the DNA TGTGCCAGCAGTTTAAGAGGCAGCCCCTACGAGCAGTACTTC. Amino acids: CASSLRGSPYEQYF. This chain connects TRBV27 to TRBJ2-7, with D uncertain. V was pared by 2 bases and J by 2 bases, with 10 bases between. This CDR3 contains 14 residues. The germline V gene has CDR1 MNHEY and CDR2 SMNVEV (reference sequence).

The chain is built from TRBV9 and TRBJ2-5; D might be TRBD2 (7 bases). CDR1 SGDLS and CDR2 YYNGEE come from the germline V gene. The ends were cut back, 7 bases at V and 5 bases at J, with 18 bases in the middle. This CDR3 spans 14 amino acids. CDR3 nucleotides: TGTGCCAGCGCCTCAGGGGCGGGGGTGGAGACCCAGTACTTC. This encodes CASASGAGVETQYF. The entire variable domain, with the rest obtained from reference TRBV9 and TRBJ2-5, is as follows: DSGVTQTPKHLITATGQRVTLRCSPRSGDLSVYWYQQSLDQGLQFLIQYYNGEERAKGNILERFSAQQFPDLHSELNLSSLELGDSALYFCASASGAGVETQYFGPGTRLLVL.

This clone was counted ten times or more. This chain connects TRBV7-2 to TRBJ2-1; D is unresolved. Germline assignment: CDR1 SGHTA and CDR2 FQGNSA. Trimming removed 4 bases at V and 5 bases at J, with 12 bases between. CDR3 length equals 14 residues. The CDR3: CASSWKVRNNEQFF. The CDR3 DNA reads as TGTGCCAGCAGCTGGAAAGTCAGGAACAATGAGCAGTTCTTC.